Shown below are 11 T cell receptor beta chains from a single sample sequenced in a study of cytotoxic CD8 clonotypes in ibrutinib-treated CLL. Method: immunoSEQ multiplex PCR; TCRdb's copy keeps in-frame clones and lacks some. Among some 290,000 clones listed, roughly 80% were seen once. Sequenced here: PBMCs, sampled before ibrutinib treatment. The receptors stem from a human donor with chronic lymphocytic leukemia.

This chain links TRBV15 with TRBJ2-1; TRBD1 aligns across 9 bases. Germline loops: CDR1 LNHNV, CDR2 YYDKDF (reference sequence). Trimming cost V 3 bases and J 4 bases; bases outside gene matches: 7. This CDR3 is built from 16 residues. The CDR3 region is CATSRRVQGAYNEQFF. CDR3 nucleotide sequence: TGTGCCACCAGCAGGCGAGTACAGGGGGCGTACAATGAGCAGTTCTTC.

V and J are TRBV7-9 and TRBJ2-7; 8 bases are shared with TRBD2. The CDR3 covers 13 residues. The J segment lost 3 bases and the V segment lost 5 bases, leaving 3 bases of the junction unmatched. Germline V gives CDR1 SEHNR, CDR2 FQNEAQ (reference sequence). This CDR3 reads CASSVSGSYEQYF. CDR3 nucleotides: TGTGCCAGCAGCGTCAGCGGGAGCTACGAGCAGTACTTC.

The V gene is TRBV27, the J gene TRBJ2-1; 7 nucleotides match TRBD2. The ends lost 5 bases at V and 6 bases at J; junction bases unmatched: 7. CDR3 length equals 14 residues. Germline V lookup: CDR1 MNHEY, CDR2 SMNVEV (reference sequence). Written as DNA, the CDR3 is TGTGCCAGCAGTCTACCCGGGGAGGGCAATGAGCAGTTCTTC. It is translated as CASSLPGEGNEQFF.

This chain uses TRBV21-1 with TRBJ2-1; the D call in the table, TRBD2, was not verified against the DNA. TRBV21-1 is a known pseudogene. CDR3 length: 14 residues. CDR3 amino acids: CASSKERGYNEQFF. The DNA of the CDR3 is TGTGCCAGCAGCAAAGAGCGTGGTTACAATGAGCAGTTCTTC.

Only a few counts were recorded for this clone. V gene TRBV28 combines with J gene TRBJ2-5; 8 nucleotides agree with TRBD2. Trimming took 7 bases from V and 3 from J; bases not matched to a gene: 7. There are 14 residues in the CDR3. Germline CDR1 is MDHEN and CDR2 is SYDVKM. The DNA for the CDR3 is TGTGCCAGCACCTTACGAGCGGGAGAAGAGACCCAGTACTTC. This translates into CASTLRAGEETQYF.

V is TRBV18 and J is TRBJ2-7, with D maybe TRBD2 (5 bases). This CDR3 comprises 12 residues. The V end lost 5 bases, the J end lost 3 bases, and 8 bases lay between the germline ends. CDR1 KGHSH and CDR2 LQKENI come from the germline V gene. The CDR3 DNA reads TGTGCCAGCTCAACCGGGATCTACGAGCAGTACTTC. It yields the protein CASSTGIYEQYF.

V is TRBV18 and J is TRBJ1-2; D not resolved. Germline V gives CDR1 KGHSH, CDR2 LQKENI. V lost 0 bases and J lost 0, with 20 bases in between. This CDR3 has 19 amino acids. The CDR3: CASSPPLAEITQANYGYTF. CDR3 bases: TGTGCCAGCTCACCACCGCTGGCTGAGATTACGCAAGCTAACTATGGCTACACCTTC. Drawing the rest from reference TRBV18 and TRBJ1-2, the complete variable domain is NAGVMQNPRHLVRRRGQEARLRCSPMKGHSHVYWYRQLPEEGLKFMVYLQKENIIDESGMPKERFSAEFPKEGPSILRIQQVVRGDSAAYFCASSPPLAEITQANYGYTFGSGTRLTVV.

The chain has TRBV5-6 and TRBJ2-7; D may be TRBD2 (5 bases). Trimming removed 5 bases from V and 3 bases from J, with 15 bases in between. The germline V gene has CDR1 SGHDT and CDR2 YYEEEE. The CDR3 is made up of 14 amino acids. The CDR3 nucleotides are TGTGCCAGCAGACGTAGCGCTGCCTTCTACGAGCAGTACTTC. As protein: CASRRSAAFYEQYF. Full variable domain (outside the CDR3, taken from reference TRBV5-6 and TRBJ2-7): DAGVTQSPTHLIKTRGQQVTLRCSPKSGHDTVSWYQQALGQGPQFIFQYYEEEERQRGNFPDRFSGHQFPNYSSELNVNALLLGDSALYLCASRRSAAFYEQYFGPGTRLTVT.

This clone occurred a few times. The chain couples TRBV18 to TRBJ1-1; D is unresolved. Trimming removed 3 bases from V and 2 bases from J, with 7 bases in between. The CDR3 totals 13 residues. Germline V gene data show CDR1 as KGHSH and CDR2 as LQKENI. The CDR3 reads CASSPTLNTEAFF. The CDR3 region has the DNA TGTGCCAGCTCACCCACCCTCAACACTGAAGCTTTCTTT.

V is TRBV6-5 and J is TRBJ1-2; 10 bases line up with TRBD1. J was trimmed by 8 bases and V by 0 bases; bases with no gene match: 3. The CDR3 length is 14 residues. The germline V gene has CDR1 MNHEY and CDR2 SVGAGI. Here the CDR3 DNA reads TGTGCCAGCAGTTACTCGTGGACAGGGGGAGGCTACACCTTC. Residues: CASSYSWTGGGYTF.

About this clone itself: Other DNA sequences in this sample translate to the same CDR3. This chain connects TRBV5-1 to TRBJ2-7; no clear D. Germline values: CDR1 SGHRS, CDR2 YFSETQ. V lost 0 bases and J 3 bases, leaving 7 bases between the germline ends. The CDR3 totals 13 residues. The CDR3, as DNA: TGCGCCAGCAGCTTGGTTGGCAGCTACGAGCAGTACTTC. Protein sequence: CASSLVGSYEQYF.